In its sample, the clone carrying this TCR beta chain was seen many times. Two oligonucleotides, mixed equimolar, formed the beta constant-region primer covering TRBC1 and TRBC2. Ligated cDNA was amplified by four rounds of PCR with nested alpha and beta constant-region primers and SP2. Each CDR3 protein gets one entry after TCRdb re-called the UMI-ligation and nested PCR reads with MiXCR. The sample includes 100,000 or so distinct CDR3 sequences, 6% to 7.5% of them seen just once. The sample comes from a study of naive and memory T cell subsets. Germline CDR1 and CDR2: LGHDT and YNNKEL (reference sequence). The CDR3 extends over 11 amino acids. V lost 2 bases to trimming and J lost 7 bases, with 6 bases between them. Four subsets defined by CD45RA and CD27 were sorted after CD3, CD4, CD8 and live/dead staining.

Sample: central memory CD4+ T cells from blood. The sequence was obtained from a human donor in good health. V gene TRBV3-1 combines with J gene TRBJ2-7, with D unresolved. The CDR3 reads CASSQSGEQYF. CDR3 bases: TGTGCCAGCAGCCAATCCGGGGAGCAGTACTTC.